This TCR beta chain is drawn from a study of T-cell reconstitution after alpha-beta-depleted transplantation in children. The germline CDR1 and CDR2 sequences are SGHVS and FQNEAQ. The CDR3 contains 17 residues. Germline trimming cut 5 bases from V and 0 bases from J; bases unmatched to any gene: 9. Study-level points and caveats: The authors attributed T-cell counts and diversity one year after transplant mostly to newly produced T cells. Where some patients showed high TCRbeta diversity at day 60, it came from recipient T cells and thymic progenitors that had survived. Reports say that about two months after transplant, the alpha-beta T cells came out of several hundred graft clones that had expanded.

A library of TCRbeta sequences, prepared with unique molecular identifiers, was generated. TCRdb reprocessed the PCR reads with MiXCR, giving one entry per CDR3 protein. In the table there are 550,000 to 600,000 distinct CDR3 sequences, roughly 23% of which are singletons. This clonotype was recorded at least ten times. The antigen is not known. The V call is TRBV7-8, the J call TRBJ2-1; 8 positions agree with TRBD1. The material sequenced was PBMCs, mostly from graft donor cells, taken 360 days after TCRalphabeta/CD19-depleted stem cell transplant. This sequence was found in a boy younger than two who had a stem cell transplant for acute myeloid leukemia, so the T cells may come from the graft donor. In nucleotides, the CDR3 is TGTGCCAGCAGCCCTCCCGGGACAGGTAGCTCCTACAATGAGCAGTTCTTC. Protein sequence: CASSPPGTGSSYNEQFF. Combining the CDR3 with reference TRBV7-8 and TRBJ2-1 gives the whole variable domain GAGVSQSPRYKVAKRGQDVALRCDPISGHVSLFWYQQALGQGPEFLTYFQNEAQLDKSGLPSDRFFAERPEGSVSTLKIQRTQQEDSAVYLCASSPPGTGSSYNEQFFGPGTRLTVL.